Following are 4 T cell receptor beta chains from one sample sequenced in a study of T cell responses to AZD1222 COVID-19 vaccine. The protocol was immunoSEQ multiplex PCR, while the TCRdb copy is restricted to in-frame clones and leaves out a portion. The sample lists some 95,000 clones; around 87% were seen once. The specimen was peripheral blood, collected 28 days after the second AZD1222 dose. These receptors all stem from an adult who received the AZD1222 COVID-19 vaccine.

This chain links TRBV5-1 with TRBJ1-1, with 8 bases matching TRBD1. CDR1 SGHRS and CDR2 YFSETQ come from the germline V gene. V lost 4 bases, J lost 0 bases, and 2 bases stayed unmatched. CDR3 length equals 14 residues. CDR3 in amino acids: CASSVQGVNTEAFF. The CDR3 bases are TGCGCCAGCAGCGTACAGGGGGTGAACACTGAAGCTTTCTTT.

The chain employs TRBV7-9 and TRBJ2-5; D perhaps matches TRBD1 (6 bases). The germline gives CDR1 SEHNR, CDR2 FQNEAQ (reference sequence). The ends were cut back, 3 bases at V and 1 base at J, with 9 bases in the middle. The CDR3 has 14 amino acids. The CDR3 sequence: CASSFTGSQETQYF. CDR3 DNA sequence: TGTGCCAGCAGCTTTACAGGGTCCCAAGAGACCCAGTACTTC.

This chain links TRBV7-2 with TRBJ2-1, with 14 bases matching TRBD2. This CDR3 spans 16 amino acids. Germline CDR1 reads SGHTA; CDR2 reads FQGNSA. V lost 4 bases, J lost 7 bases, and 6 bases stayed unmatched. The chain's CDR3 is CASSSRTSGGMNEQFF. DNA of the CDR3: TGTGCCAGCAGCTCCCGGACTAGCGGGGGGATGAATGAGCAGTTCTTC.

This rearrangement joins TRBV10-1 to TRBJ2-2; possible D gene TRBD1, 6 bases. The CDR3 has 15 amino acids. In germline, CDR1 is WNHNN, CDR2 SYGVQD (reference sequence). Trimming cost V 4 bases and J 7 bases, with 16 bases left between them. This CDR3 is CASSGGARGNGELFF. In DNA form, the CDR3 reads TGCGCCAGCAGTGGAGGCGCCAGGGGAAACGGGGAGCTGTTTTTT.